This TCR beta chain came from a study of circulating CD8 cells and anti-PD-1 response in melanoma. V shed 6 bases and J shed 1 base, with 16 bases lying between them. The CDR3 runs to 16 residues. Germline V CDR1 and CDR2: LNHDA, SQIVND (reference sequence). TCR libraries were prepared from around 15 ng of total RNA with the QIAseq Immune Repertoire TCR panel. MiXCR, applied by TCRdb to the reads, yields one record per CDR3 protein. The repertoire holds approximately 2,500 distinct CDR3 sequences, with 6.5% to 9% as singletons. This clonotype is medium-sized within its sample. Live CD3+CD8+TCRalphabeta+ cells were sorted into four subsets by PD-1 and/or TIGIT.

The sequencing here drew on CD8+ T cells from PBMCs, taken at baseline or after one month of anti-PD-1 therapy (not recorded which). The sequence was collected from a human donor with melanoma. This rearrangement joins TRBV19 to TRBJ2-1; a weak D match, TRBD1 (5 bases). The CDR3 nucleotides read TGTGCCAGTAGCAGAGAAAACCAGGGATCCTACAATGAGCAGTTCTTC. It codes for CASSRENQGSYNEQFF.